The source of this TCR beta chain is a study of cytomegalovirus exposure and HLA in healthy donors. Findings of the study overall: When the data were analyzed later, several of the most significant clusters appeared to be linked to common viral pathogens. An analysis was carried out at a later point. It showed that HLA-associated TCR beta chains were more clonally expanded than equally common non-associated chains. Analyzed later, association rates of TCRs varied across HLA loci, with DRB1 most and HLA-C fewest.

As regards this clone: No antigen is known for it.

It was with 60 Vbeta and 13 Jbeta primers that the PCR ran. Profiled with immunoSEQ multiplex PCR; TCRdb holds only in-frame clones, not every one. This sample has about 280,000 clones, with approximately 90% found just once. This CDR3 contains 18 residues. The trim removed 1 base at V and 0 bases at J, leaving 11 bases unmatched. Germline lookup yields CDR1 LNHNV and CDR2 YYDKDF (reference sequence). Sequencing was performed on PBMCs. The V and J genes are TRBV15 and TRBJ2-7, with 8 bases aligning to TRBD1. The TCR was taken from a woman between 18 and 30 years old in good health and CMV-seronegative. The CDR3 is CATSRVKTGVSTSYEQYF. CDR3 DNA sequence: TGTGCCACCAGCAGAGTTAAGACAGGGGTTTCAACCTCCTACGAGCAGTACTTC.